These 17 T cell receptor beta chains share one sample of origin, sequenced in a study of OX40 agonist ivuxolimab in advanced cancers. This table comes from immunoSEQ multiplex PCR, and its TCRdb copy is limited to in-frame clones, with some not included. This sample yields about 71,000 clones, of which around 80% are seen a single time; approximately 5% belongs to the top ten. The sequences come from CD4+ or CD8+ T cells sorted from blood, collected in a trial of the OX40 agonist ivuxolimab. These receptors came from an adult with an advanced solid tumor such as melanoma, head and neck, liver or kidney cancer.

The chain joins TRBV7-9 to TRBJ2-7, with TRBD2 identical over 13 bases. CDR1 and CDR2 from the germline V gene are SEHNR and FQNEAQ (reference sequence). The V segment lost 5 bases and the J segment 5 bases; nucleotides outside the gene matches: 9. CDR3 length: 16 residues. In DNA, the CDR3 is TGTGCCAGCAGCCGAGCAACTAGCGGGAGGGCTAACGAGCAGTACTTC. Amino acids: CASSRATSGRANEQYF.

The chain recombines TRBV6-6 with TRBJ1-1; D is unclear. Germline CDR1 reads MNHNY; CDR2 reads SVGAGI (reference sequence). The CDR3 has 13 residues. V was cut by 0 bases and J by 2 bases, with 4 bases left in between. This CDR3 is CASSYSFNTEAFF. The CDR3 bases are TGTGCCAGCAGTTACTCGTTTAACACTGAAGCTTTCTTT.

This clone was detected only a few times. V gene TRBV11-2 combines with J gene TRBJ2-1; TRBD2 is a possible D gene (5 bases). The germline V gene encodes CDR1 SGHAT and CDR2 FQNNGV. The V and J ends lost 5 bases and 2 bases respectively, with 10 bases between them. The CDR3 is 14 residues long. CDR3 DNA sequence: TGTGCCAGCAGCCCCAGCGGCCCCTACAATGAGCAGTTCTTC. Translating gives CASSPSGPYNEQFF.

This clone was detected only once. The CDR3 coding sequence is TGTGCCAGCACCCGGGACGCCGGGGAGCTGTTTTTT. Translation: CASTRDAGELFF. This chain links TRBV5-4 with TRBJ2-2; either TRBD1 or TRBD2 may supply D (5 bases each). The V end lost 6 bases, the J end lost 6 bases, and 9 bases lay between the germline ends. Germline CDR1 reads SGHNT; CDR2 reads YYREEE (reference sequence). The CDR3 contains 12 residues.

This sequence joins TRBV28 and TRBJ1-2, with D unresolved. This CDR3 has 13 residues. Trimming stripped 4 bases from V and 2 bases from J, with 8 bases between. Germline V CDR1 and CDR2: MDHEN, SYDVKM. The CDR3 here is CASSSPQNYGYTF. The CDR3 region has the DNA TGTGCCAGCAGTTCTCCTCAAAACTATGGCTACACCTTC.

The chain combines TRBV27 with TRBJ2-3; D gene ambiguous. CDR3 length: 15 residues. The germline gives CDR1 MNHEY, CDR2 SMNVEV (reference sequence). The V end was cut by 3 bases, the J end by 0 bases, with 10 bases between. CDR3 residues: CASSFRGASTDTQYF. In DNA, the CDR3 is TGTGCCAGCAGTTTTCGAGGCGCTAGCACAGATACGCAGTATTTT.

In its sample, this clone was seen once. This CDR3 is also generated by other DNA sequences in the sample. This rearrangement joins TRBV5-1 to TRBJ1-2; unclear D gene. Germline V lookup: CDR1 SGHRS, CDR2 YFSETQ. The CDR3 spans 13 residues. Between the trimmed V and J ends, which lost 0 bases and 8 bases, there was a span of 11 bases. CDR3 bases: TGCGCCAGCAGCTTGGGGACGGCGGCCGGCTACACCTTC. It specifies CASSLGTAAGYTF.

This clone was counted between two and nine times. The chain carries TRBV5-5 and TRBJ1-3; tentative D call: TRBD1 (6 bases). The CDR3 loop spans 17 amino acids. CDR1 is SGHKS, CDR2 YYEKEE, per germline (reference sequence). V gave up 2 bases and J gave up 0 bases, with 15 bases separating them. The CDR3 DNA sequence: TGTGCCAGCAGCTTATCTCCGGGACACAGCTCTGGAAACACCATATATTTT. Protein sequence: CASSLSPGHSSGNTIYF.

The chain combines TRBV7-2 with TRBJ2-7, with D possibly being TRBD2 (5 bases). V dropped 4 bases and J dropped 7 bases, with 14 bases sitting between them. The germline CDR1 and CDR2 sequences are SGHTA and FQGNSA. The CDR3 length is 13 residues. CDR3 coding DNA: TGTGCCAGCAGCTCCGGGGTCCTCAGGGAGCAGTACTTC. Its protein product is CASSSGVLREQYF.

The chain links TRBV7-2 to TRBJ2-5; 12 bases are shared with TRBD2. The DNA end is more similar to TRBJ2-7, so the J call may be wrong. The CDR3 runs to 17 residues. CDR1 and CDR2 (germline): SGHTA, FQGNSA. In DNA form, the CDR3 reads TGTGCCAGCAGCCGGGGACTAGCGGGTGCCTCATCCTACGAGCAGTACTTC. This translates into CASSRGLAGASSYEQYF.

The chain couples TRBV7-9 to TRBJ2-5, with a possible D match to TRBD2 (5 bases). Trimming cost V 2 bases and J 2 bases, with 9 bases left between them. The CDR3 has 14 residues. From germline, CDR1 is SEHNR and CDR2 FQNEAQ (reference sequence). DNA for the CDR3: TGTGCCAGCAGCTTATTTGAGGGACAAGAGACCCAGTACTTC. Protein sequence: CASSLFEGQETQYF. Based on the CDR3 plus reference TRBV7-9 and TRBJ2-5, the full variable domain is DTGVSQNPRHKITKRGQNVTFRCDPISEHNRLYWYRQTLGQGPEFLTYFQNEAQLEKSRLLSDRFSAERPKGSFSTLEIQRTEQGDSAMYLCASSLFEGQETQYFGPGTRLLVL.

The rearrangement joins TRBV13 to TRBJ1-2; D not resolved. Germline V gives CDR1 PRHDT, CDR2 FYEKMQ (reference sequence). With 6 bases removed from V and 8 bases from J, the gap between germline ends came to 16 bases. The CDR3 runs to 13 residues. CDR3 in amino acids: CASRPTPLGGYTF. The CDR3 DNA reads as TGTGCCAGCAGACCAACCCCCCTGGGGGGCTACACCTTC.

The chain is built from TRBV6-7 and TRBJ1-5, with 7 nucleotides matching TRBD1. TRBV6-7 is treated as an ORF (open reading frame) with a function not yet certain. This CDR3 comprises 16 residues. Germline trimming cut 0 bases from V and 7 bases from J; bases unmatched to any gene: 9. The CDR3 sequence is CASSYSRDSSFQPQHF. CDR3 DNA sequence: TGTGCCAGCAGTTACTCACGGGACAGTAGCTTCCAGCCCCAGCATTTT.

The V gene is TRBV10-2, the J gene TRBJ1-1, with D possibly TRBD1 on 5 matching bases. The CDR3 extends over 16 amino acids. Germline V CDR1 and CDR2: WSHSY, SAAADI. V shed 0 bases and J shed 5 bases, with 16 bases lying between them. The chain's CDR3 is CASSESTGGRRTEAFF. In DNA, the CDR3 is TGCGCCAGCAGTGAGTCGACTGGGGGGAGACGGACTGAAGCTTTCTTT.

On this clone itself: The germline gene is not matched at one end of the junction; a read error may be the cause. The genes are TRBV7-7 and TRBJ2-7; TRBD2 might be the D (6 bases). Germline CDR1 and CDR2: SSHAT and FNYEAQ (reference sequence). This CDR3 spans 14 amino acids. Written as DNA, the CDR3 is TGTGCTAGCAGTCCCGGGACTGGAGCCTACGAGCAGTACTTC. Encoded protein: CASSPGTGAYEQYF.

V is TRBV27 and J is TRBJ2-7; 7 bases agree with TRBD1. CDR1 and CDR2 (germline): MNHEY, SMNVEV (reference sequence). This CDR3 comprises 15 residues. After removal of 6 bases from V and 0 bases from J, the junction contained 8 bases not matched to a gene. CDR3 in amino acids: CASRRYRGSSYEQYF. The CDR3 region has the DNA TGTGCCAGCAGGCGATACAGGGGAAGCTCCTACGAGCAGTACTTC.

The chain joins TRBV11-2 to TRBJ1-1; 7 bases line up with TRBD1. J gave up 0 bases and V 1 base, and 5 bases lay outside the gene matches. The CDR3 contains 16 residues. The germline V gene encodes CDR1 SGHAT and CDR2 FQNNGV. The CDR3 DNA reads as TGTGCCAGCAGCTTAGTGTCAGGGGGGATGAACACTGAAGCTTTCTTT. It encodes CASSLVSGGMNTEAFF.